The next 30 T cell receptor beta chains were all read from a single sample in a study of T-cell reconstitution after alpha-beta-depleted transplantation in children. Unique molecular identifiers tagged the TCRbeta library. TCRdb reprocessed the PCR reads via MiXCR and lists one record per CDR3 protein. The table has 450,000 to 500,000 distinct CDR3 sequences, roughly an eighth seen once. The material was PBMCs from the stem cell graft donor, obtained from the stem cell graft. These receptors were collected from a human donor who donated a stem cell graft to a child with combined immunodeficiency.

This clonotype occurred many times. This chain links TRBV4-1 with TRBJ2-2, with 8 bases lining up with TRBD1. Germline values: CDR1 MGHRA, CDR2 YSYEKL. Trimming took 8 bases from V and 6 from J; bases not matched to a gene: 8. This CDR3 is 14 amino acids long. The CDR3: CASSPGQASGELFF. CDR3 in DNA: TGCGCCAGCTCTCCGGGACAGGCGTCCGGGGAGCTGTTTTTT.

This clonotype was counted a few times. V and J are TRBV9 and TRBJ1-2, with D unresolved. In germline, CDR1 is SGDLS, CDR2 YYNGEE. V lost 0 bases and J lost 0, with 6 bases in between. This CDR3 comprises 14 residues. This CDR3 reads CASSVDGTNYGYTF. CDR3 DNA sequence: TGTGCCAGCAGCGTAGACGGCACTAACTATGGCTACACCTTC.

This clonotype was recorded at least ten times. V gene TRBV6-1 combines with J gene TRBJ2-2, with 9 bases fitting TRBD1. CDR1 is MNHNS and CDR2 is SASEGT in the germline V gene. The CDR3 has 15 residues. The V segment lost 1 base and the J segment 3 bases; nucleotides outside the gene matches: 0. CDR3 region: CASSEGTGDTGELFF. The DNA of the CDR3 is TGTGCCAGCAGTGAAGGGACAGGGGACACCGGGGAGCTGTTTTTT.

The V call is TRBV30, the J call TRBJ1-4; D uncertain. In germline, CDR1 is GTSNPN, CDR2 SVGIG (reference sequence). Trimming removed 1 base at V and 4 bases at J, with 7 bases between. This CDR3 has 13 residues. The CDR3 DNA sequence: TGTGCCTGGAGTGCCAGCGGTAATGAAAAACTGTTTTTT. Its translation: CAWSASGNEKLFF.

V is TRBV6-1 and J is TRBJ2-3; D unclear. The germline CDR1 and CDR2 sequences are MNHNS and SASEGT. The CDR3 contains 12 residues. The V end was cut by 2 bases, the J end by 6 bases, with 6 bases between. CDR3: CASSENWDTQYF. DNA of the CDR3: TGTGCCAGCAGTGAAAACTGGGATACGCAGTATTTT.

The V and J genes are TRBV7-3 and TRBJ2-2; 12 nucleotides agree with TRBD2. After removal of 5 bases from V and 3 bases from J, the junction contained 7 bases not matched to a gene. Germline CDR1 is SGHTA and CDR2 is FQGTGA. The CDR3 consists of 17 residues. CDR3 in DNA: TGTGCCAGCAGCCCCCTAGCGGGAGGGCCGGACACCGGGGAGCTGTTTTTT. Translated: CASSPLAGGPDTGELFF. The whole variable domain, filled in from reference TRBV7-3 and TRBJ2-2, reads GAGVSQTPSNKVTEKGKYVELRCDPISGHTALYWYRQSLGQGPEFLIYFQGTGAADDSGLPNDRFFAVRPEGSVSTLKIQRTERGDSAVYLCASSPLAGGPDTGELFFGEGSRLTVL.

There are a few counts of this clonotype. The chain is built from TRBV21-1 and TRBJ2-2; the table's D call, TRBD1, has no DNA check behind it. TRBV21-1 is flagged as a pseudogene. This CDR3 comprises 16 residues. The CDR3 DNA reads TGTGCCAGCAGCCCGCCCGAGGGGGATAACACCGGGGAGCTGTTTTTT. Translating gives CASSPPEGDNTGELFF.

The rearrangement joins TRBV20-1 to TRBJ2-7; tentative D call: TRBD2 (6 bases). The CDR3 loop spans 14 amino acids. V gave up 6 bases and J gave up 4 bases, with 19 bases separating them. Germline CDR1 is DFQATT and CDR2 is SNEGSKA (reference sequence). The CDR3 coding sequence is TGCAGTGCCCCTAGACAGTATGGAGGGTACGAGCAGTACTTC. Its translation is CSAPRQYGGYEQYF.

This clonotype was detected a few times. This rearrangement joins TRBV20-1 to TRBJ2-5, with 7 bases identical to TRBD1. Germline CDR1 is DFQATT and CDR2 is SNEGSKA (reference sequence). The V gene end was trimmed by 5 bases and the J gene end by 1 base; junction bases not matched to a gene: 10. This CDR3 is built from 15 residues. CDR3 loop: CSAPLSGQIQETQYF. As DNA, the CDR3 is TGCAGTGCTCCTCTCTCGGGACAGATCCAAGAGACCCAGTACTTC.

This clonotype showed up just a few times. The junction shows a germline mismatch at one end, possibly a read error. Here the CDR3 DNA reads TGTGCTAGCAGCCCTAACGCTGATGGCACAGATACGCAGTATTTT. Protein: CASSPNADGTDTQYF. V gene TRBV7-7 combines with J gene TRBJ2-3; D is unclear. The CDR3 extends over 15 amino acids. CDR1 SSHAT and CDR2 FNYEAQ come from the germline V gene (reference sequence).

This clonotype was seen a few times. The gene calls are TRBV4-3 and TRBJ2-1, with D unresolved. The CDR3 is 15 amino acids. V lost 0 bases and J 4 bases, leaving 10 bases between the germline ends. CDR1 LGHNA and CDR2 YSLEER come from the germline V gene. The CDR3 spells CASSQDRPFYNEQFF. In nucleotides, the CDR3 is TGCGCCAGCAGCCAAGATCGACCTTTTTACAATGAGCAGTTCTTC.

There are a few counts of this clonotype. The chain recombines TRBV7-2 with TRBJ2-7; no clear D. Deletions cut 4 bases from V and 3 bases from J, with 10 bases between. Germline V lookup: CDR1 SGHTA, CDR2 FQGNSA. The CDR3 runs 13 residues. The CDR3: CASSWTSYYEQYF. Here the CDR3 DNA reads TGTGCCAGCAGCTGGACGAGCTACTACGAGCAGTACTTC.

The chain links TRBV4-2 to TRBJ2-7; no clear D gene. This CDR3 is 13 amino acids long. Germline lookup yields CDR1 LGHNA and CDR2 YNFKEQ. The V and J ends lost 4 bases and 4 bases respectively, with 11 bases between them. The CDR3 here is CASSPEIVYEQYF. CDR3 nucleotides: TGTGCCAGCAGCCCTGAAATCGTTTACGAGCAGTACTTC.

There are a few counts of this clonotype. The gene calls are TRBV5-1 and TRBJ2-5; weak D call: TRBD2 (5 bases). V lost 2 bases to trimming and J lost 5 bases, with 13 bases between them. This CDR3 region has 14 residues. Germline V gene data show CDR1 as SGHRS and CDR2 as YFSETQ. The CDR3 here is CASSFGEGVETQYF. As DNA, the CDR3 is TGCGCCAGCAGCTTTGGAGAGGGTGTGGAGACCCAGTACTTC.

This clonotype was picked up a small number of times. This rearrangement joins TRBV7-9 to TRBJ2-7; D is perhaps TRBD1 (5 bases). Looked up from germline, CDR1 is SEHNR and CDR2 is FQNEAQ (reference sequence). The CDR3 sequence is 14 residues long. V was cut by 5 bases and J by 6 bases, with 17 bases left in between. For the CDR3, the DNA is TGTGCCAGCAGCCGAATCAGATGGGGCACCGAGCAGTACTTC. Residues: CASSRIRWGTEQYF.

The CDR3 DNA is TGTGCCAGCAGTTATTTGTCGGTTGACTTGGGGACGGTCCTTCGGAAACTGTTTTTT. Its protein product is CASSYLSVDLGTVLRKLFF. The chain recombines TRBV6-9 with TRBJ1-4, with D perhaps TRBD1 (5 bases). Germline CDR1 reads MNHGY; CDR2 reads SVAAGI. V shed 1 base and J shed 11 bases, with 29 bases lying between them. This CDR3 is 19 amino acids long.

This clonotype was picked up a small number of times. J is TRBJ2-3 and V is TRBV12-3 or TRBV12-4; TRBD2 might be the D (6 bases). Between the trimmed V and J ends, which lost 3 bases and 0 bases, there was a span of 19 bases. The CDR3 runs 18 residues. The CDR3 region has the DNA TGTGCCAGCAGTTTTCAGTCGAGCGGGTGGACTAGCACAGATACGCAGTATTTT. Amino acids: CASSFQSSGWTSTDTQYF.

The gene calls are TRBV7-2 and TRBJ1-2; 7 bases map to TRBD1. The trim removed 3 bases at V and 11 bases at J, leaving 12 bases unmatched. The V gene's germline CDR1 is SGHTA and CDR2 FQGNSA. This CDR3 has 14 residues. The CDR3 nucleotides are TGTGCCAGCAGCTTGGGAGGGGGCCTATGGCTATACACCTTC. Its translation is CASSLGGGLWLYTF.

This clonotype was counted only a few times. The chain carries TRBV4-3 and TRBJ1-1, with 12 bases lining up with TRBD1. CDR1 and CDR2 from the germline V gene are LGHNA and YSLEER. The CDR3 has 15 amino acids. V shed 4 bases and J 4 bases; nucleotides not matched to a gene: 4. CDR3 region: CASSLGDRGLTEAFF. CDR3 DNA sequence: TGCGCCAGCAGCCTTGGGGACAGGGGGCTCACTGAAGCTTTCTTT.

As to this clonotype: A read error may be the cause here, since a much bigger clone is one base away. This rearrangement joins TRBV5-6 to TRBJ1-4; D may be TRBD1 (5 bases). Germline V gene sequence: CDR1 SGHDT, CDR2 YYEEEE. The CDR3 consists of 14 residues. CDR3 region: CASSLDRLNEKLIF. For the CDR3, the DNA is TGTGCCAGCAGCTTGGACAGGTTGAATGAAAAACTGATTTTT.

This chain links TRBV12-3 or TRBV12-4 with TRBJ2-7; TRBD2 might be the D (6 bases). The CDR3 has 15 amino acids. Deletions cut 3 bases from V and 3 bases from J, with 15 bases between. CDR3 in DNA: TGTGCCAGCAGTTTCGGACTAACGCCCAACTACGAGCAGTACTTC. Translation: CASSFGLTPNYEQYF.

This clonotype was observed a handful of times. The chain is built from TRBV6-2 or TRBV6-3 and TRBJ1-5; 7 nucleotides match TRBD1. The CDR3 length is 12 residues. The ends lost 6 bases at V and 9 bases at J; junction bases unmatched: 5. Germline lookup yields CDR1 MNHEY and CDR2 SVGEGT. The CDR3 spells CASRPQGRPQHF. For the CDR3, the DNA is TGTGCCAGCAGACCACAGGGGAGGCCCCAGCATTTT.

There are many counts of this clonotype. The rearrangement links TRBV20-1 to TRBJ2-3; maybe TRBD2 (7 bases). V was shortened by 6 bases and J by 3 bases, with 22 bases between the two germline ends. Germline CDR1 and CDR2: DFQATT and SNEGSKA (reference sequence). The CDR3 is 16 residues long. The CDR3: CSATQSSGEGTDTQYF. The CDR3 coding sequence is TGCAGTGCCACCCAATCATCAGGGGAGGGGACAGATACGCAGTATTTT.

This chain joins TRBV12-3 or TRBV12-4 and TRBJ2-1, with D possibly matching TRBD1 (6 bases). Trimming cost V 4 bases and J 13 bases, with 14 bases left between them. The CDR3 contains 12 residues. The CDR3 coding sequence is TGTGCCAGCAGTTCGACTCCCAGGGGCCAGTTCTTC. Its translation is CASSSTPRGQFF.

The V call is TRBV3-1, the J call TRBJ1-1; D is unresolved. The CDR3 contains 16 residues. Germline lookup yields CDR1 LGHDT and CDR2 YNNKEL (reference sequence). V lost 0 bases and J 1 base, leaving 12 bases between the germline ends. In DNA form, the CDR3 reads TGTGCCAGCAGCCAAGATAATCCCAGAGGGAACACTGAAGCTTTCTTT. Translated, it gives CASSQDNPRGNTEAFF.

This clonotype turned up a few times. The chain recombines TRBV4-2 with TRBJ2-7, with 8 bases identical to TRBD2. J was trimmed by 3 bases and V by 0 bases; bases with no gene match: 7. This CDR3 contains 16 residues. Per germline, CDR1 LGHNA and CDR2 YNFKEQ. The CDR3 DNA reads TGTGCCAGCAGCCAAGAGATCGGGACTAGTGTCTACGAGCAGTACTTC. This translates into CASSQEIGTSVYEQYF.

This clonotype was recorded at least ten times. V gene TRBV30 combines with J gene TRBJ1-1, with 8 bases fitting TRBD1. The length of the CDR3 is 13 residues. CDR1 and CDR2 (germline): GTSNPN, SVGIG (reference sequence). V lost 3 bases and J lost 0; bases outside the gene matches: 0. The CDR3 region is CAWRGQVNTEAFF. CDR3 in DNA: TGTGCCTGGAGGGGACAGGTGAACACTGAAGCTTTCTTT.

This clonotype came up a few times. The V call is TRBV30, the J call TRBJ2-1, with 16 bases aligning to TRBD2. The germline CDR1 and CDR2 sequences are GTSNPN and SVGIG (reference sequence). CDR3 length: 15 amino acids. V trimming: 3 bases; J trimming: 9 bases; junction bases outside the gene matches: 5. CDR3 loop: CAWRRGLAGGVEQFF. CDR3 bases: TGTGCCTGGAGGAGGGGACTAGCGGGGGGGGTTGAGCAGTTCTTC.

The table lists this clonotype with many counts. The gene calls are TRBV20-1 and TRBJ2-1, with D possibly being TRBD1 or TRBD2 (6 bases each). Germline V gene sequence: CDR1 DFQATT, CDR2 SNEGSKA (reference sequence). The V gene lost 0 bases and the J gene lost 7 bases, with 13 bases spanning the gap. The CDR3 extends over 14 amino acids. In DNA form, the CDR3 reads TGCAGTGCTAGAGATCTGAGGAGGGGGAATGAGCAGTTCTTC. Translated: CSARDLRRGNEQFF.

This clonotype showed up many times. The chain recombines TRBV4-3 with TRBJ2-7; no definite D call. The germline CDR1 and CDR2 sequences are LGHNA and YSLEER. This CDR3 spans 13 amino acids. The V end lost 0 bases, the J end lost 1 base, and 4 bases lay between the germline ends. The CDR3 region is CASSQDGSYEQYF. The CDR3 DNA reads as TGCGCCAGCAGCCAAGATGGATCCTACGAGCAGTACTTC.